This paragraph covers one T cell receptor (beta chain) sequence. Its matching antigen is unknown. These data belong to a study of a mutant IDH1 vaccine in newly diagnosed glioma. Study-wide context: Most patients had radiochemotherapy with temozolomide before enrollment; others had one alone.

The sample's time point: week 35, safety follow-up. Each vaccine dose was 300 ug of mutant IDH1 20-mer peptide, with topical imiquimod. Here immunoSEQ multiplex PCR was the method, and the copy in TCRdb shows in-frame clones only, minus some. The repertoire holds 50,000 to 75,000 clones, with roughly 74% as singletons. This CDR3 is 14 amino acids long. The germline CDR1 and CDR2 sequences are SNHLY and FYNNEI. V lost 6 bases to trimming and J lost 9 bases, with 18 bases between them. Sequences were derived from PBMCs, sampled from a glioma patient whose treatment included an IDH1 peptide vaccine. The genes are TRBV2 and TRBJ1-5; TRBD1 is a possible D gene (6 bases). This clonotype was sampled from a man in his forties or fifties with glioma. The CDR3 region has the DNA TGTGCCAGCAGCCCCGACAGGTCTATATGGCCCCAGCATTTT. Translating gives CASSPDRSIWPQHF. The variable domain in full, completed from reference TRBV2 and TRBJ1-5, reads EPEVTQTPSHQVTQMGQEVILRCVPISNHLYFYWYRQILGQKVEFLVSFYNNEISEKSEIFDDQFSVERPDGSNFTLKIRSTKLEDSAMYFCASSPDRSIWPQHFGDGTRLSIL.